This entry lists 16 T cell receptor beta chains sequenced from one sample in a study of regulatory T cells in long-lasting Graves disease (dated by TCRdb to the early 2020s). According to the study, the label for this sample's time point signals: persistent/refractory GD, antithyroid drugs over 5 years with positive TRAb. For both TCR sequencing and RNA sequencing, RNA was extracted from PBMCs using TRIzol. The receptor library was made with multiplex PCR. These reads were obtained on an Illumina HiSeq 4000. TCR beta libraries were built with iRepertoire HTBI primers and Arm-PCR amplification of CDR3 regions. The public sequencing data were trimmed at Q25 with fastp and processed into clonotypes with MiXCR by TCRdb, which kept only in-frame beta chains. Every distinct CDR3 protein forms one entry, paired with its most common genes and DNA. Here the sample has around 460,000 distinct CDR3 sequences; roughly 21% occur a single time. The ten most abundant clones make up 7% to 9% of the sample.

Sequences were derived from peripheral blood mononuclear cells (PBMCs), sampled when the disease was refractory, from a patient treated with antithyroid drugs. These receptors all stem from a female donor with Graves disease.

This clonotype has only a few counts. The chain employs TRBV3-1 and TRBJ1-1; D unresolved. Trimming left V 6 bases short and J 1 base short, with 6 bases between. The CDR3 runs to 12 residues. The V gene's germline CDR1 is LGHDT and CDR2 YNNKEL (reference sequence). The CDR3: CASRDWNTEAFF. CDR3 nucleotides: TGTGCCAGCAGGGATTGGAACACTGAAGCTTTCTTT.

The chain has TRBV10-3 and TRBJ2-2; TRBD2 might be the D (5 bases). The V and J ends lost 8 bases and 1 base respectively, with 5 bases between them. Per the germline V gene, CDR1 is ENHRY and CDR2 is SYGVKD. The CDR3 extends over 12 amino acids. The CDR3 nucleotides read TGTGCCATCGAGGGGAACACCGGGGAGCTGTTTTTT. It codes for CAIEGNTGELFF.

Concerning this clonotype: Given a far larger clone just one base away, this is likely a sequencing read error. The chain uses TRBV6-1 and TRBJ2-3; 9 positions match TRBD2. Trimming took 10 bases from V and 4 from J; bases not matched to a gene: 12. Germline assignment: CDR1 MNHNS and CDR2 SASEGT. The CDR3 is made up of 15 amino acids. CDR3 bases: TGTGCCACCGCGAGCGGGACTAGCCTATCAGATACGCAGTATTTT. This codes for CATASGTSLSDTQYF.

The chain recombines TRBV5-1 with TRBJ2-7, with D perhaps given as TRBD1 or TRBD2 (6 bases each). V gave up 2 bases and J gave up 3 bases, with 15 bases separating them. This CDR3 comprises 15 residues. Germline CDR1 is SGHRS and CDR2 is YFSETQ. Here the CDR3 reads CASSLSAGGGYEQYF. DNA of the CDR3: TGCGCCAGCAGCTTATCCGCTGGAGGGGGCTACGAGCAGTACTTC.

This clonotype has a count of ten or more. The chain has TRBV20-1 and TRBJ2-5; possibly TRBD1 or TRBD2 for D (7 bases each). V gave up 3 bases and J gave up 2 bases, with 16 bases separating them. CDR1 DFQATT and CDR2 SNEGSKA come from the germline V gene (reference sequence). The CDR3 is 15 residues long. The CDR3 here is CSARGDSSGQETQYF. In nucleotides, the CDR3 is TGCAGTGCTAGGGGGGACAGTAGCGGGCAAGAGACCCAGTACTTC.

This clonotype showed up many times. This rearrangement joins TRBV20-1 to TRBJ2-2; D may match TRBD1 or TRBD2 (5 bases each). The CDR3 runs 14 residues. CDR1 is DFQATT and CDR2 is SNEGSKA in the germline V gene (reference sequence). V dropped 6 bases and J dropped 4 bases, with 15 bases sitting between them. The CDR3 nucleotides read TGCAGTGCGTCGGCTACAGGAGGCACCGGGGAGCTGTTTTTT. Translation: CSASATGGTGELFF.

This clonotype was recorded at least ten times. The chain couples TRBV12-3 or TRBV12-4 to TRBJ2-7; 7 nucleotides line up with TRBD1. The CDR3 loop spans 15 amino acids. After removal of 3 bases from V and 3 bases from J, the junction contained 8 bases not matched to a gene. CDR3 DNA sequence: TGTGCCAGCAGTTTGTCCCACGCAGGGGGCTACGAGCAGTACTTC. Translating gives CASSLSHAGGYEQYF.

The CDR3 DNA reads as TGTGCCAGCAGCACCGGACGACAGATGAGGGTGGACACTGAAGCTTTCTTT. Amino acid sequence: CASSTGRQMRVDTEAFF. The genes are TRBV7-9 and TRBJ1-1; TRBD1 is a possible D gene (5 bases). V was shortened by 5 bases and J by 3 bases, with 22 bases between the two germline ends. CDR3 size: 17 residues. The germline V gene has CDR1 SEHNR and CDR2 FQNEAQ (reference sequence).

This clonotype was counted at least ten times. This sequence joins TRBV28 and TRBJ1-3; D remains unclear. Germline V gene sequence: CDR1 MDHEN, CDR2 SYDVKM. V gave up 4 bases and J gave up 0 bases, with 10 bases separating them. This CDR3 contains 15 residues. The CDR3 is CASSYGSRSGNTIYF. The CDR3 DNA is TGTGCCAGCAGTTACGGGTCCCGCTCTGGAAACACCATATATTTT.

The V gene is TRBV28, the J gene TRBJ2-5; 13 bases align to TRBD2. The J call could be wrong; TRBJ2-1 is a better fit for the DNA end. This CDR3 region has 16 residues. The V gene's germline CDR1 is MDHEN and CDR2 SYDVKM. Here the CDR3 DNA reads TGTGCCAGCAGTCCGGGACTAGCGGGGCCTCACAATGAGCAGTTCTTC. This codes for CASSPGLAGPHNEQFF.

Worth noting for this clonotype: This could be a read error, since a much larger clone is one nucleotide away. The chain carries TRBV2 and TRBJ2-5; D possibly uses TRBD1 or TRBD2 (5 bases each). Germline CDR1 and CDR2: SNHLY and FYNNEI. The CDR3 loop spans 15 amino acids. Deletions cut 6 bases from V and 5 bases from J, with 19 bases between. CDR3 amino acids: CASSNRDGVDETQYF. The CDR3, as DNA: TGTGCCAGCAGCAACCGGGACGGGGTCGACGAGACCCAGTACTTC.

There are a few counts of this clonotype. The genes are TRBV28 and TRBJ2-3; the match to TRBD2 covers 7 bases. Germline V gives CDR1 MDHEN, CDR2 SYDVKM. The CDR3 covers 17 residues. The V gene end was trimmed by 10 bases and the J gene end by 0 bases; junction bases not matched to a gene: 16. CDR3 region: CATGYELATTSTDTQYF. The DNA for the CDR3 is TGTGCCACCGGCTACGAACTAGCGACAACTAGCACAGATACGCAGTATTTT.

This chain joins TRBV30 and TRBJ1-1; possibly TRBD1 for D (5 bases). V lost 8 bases to trimming and J lost 1 base, with 11 bases between them. The length of the CDR3 is 12 residues. Germline values: CDR1 GTSNPN, CDR2 SVGIG (reference sequence). As DNA, the CDR3 is TGTGCCGGGCGCAGGGAGAACACTGAAGCTTTCTTT. Encoded protein: CAGRRENTEAFF.

This chain joins TRBV28 and TRBJ2-7; 10 nucleotides align to TRBD2. This CDR3 region has 17 residues. The germline gives CDR1 MDHEN, CDR2 SYDVKM. V was pared by 0 bases and J by 3 bases, with 8 bases of the junction left unmatched. The CDR3, as DNA: TGTGCCAGCAGTTTATGGGCTAGCGGGAGCGAATACTACGAGCAGTACTTC. Residues: CASSLWASGSEYYEQYF.

The V gene is TRBV4-1, the J gene TRBJ1-6; 7 bases map to TRBD1. V lost 3 bases to trimming and J lost 11 bases; unmatched junction nucleotides: 10. Germline V gene data show CDR1 as MGHRA and CDR2 as YSYEKL. The CDR3 is 15 residues long. This CDR3 reads CASSQADRVEAPLHF. Here the CDR3 DNA reads TGCGCCAGCAGCCAGGCCGACAGGGTCGAGGCACCCCTCCACTTT.

The chain recombines TRBV29-1 with TRBJ2-7; D unclear. CDR3 size: 12 residues. The ends were cut back, 0 bases at V and 4 bases at J, with 7 bases in the middle. From germline, CDR1 is SQVTM and CDR2 ANQGSEA. CDR3 residues: CSVEDYNYEQYF. CDR3 DNA sequence: TGCAGCGTTGAAGACTACAATTACGAGCAGTACTTC.